This is a list of T cell receptor beta chains from one sample in a study of breast tumors, draining lymph nodes, adjacent tissues. TCRdb re-derived calls from the multiplex PCR reads in MiXCR, one entry per CDR3 protein. The sample carries 170,000 or so distinct CDR3 sequences, 25% to 40% recorded once. Sequenced input: axillary lymph node tissue. The receptor set was obtained from a female donor with breast cancer. Some clones in this sample may be carry-over from other donors' samples. Both conserved end residues are part of each CDR3. D genes are given only for firm matches. Clone size, where shown, is once, few, many, or a class for clones that have expanded.

CDR3nt: TGTGCCAGCAGCAAAGGGGGGACATGGGAGACCCAGTACTTC
CDR3aa: CASSKGGTWETQYF
v_gene: TRBV3-1
d_gene: NA
abundance: many
j_gene: TRBJ2-5

CDR3nt: TGTGCCAGCAGCTCCTACCTGTCCTCCTACGAGCAGTACTTC
CDR3aa: CASSSYLSSYEQYF
v_gene: TRBV7-2
d_gene: NA
abundance: many
j_gene: TRBJ2-7

CDR3nt: TGTGCCAGCAGTTACGCTGGAGCGGGAGAATACAATGAGCAGTTCTTC
CDR3aa: CASSYAGAGEYNEQFF
v_gene: TRBV6-2/TRBV6-3
d_gene: TRBD2
abundance: NA
j_gene: TRBJ2-1

CDR3nt: TGTGCCAGCAGTGAAGGACAGGCTCAGCCCCAGCATTTT
CDR3aa: CASSEGQAQPQHF
v_gene: TRBV2
d_gene: NA
abundance: NA
j_gene: TRBJ1-5

CDR3nt: TGTGCCAGCATTAGACAGGGGAACACTGAAGCTTTCTTT
CDR3aa: CASIRQGNTEAFF
v_gene: TRBV2
d_gene: TRBD1
abundance: NA
j_gene: TRBJ1-1

CDR3nt: TGTGCCAGCAGCTTTGGTTTGGGCACCGGGGAGCTGTTTTTT
CDR3aa: CASSFGLGTGELFF
v_gene: TRBV7-9
d_gene: NA
abundance: many
j_gene: TRBJ2-2

CDR3nt: TGTGCCAGCTCACCCTCTGCAGACACTGAAGCTTTCTTT
CDR3aa: CASSPSADTEAFF
v_gene: TRBV18
d_gene: NA
abundance: few
j_gene: TRBJ1-1

CDR3nt: TGTGCCTGGAGTGAACAAAGTACAGATCCGCAGTATTTT
CDR3aa: CAWSEQSTDPQYF
v_gene: TRBV30
d_gene: NA
abundance: NA
j_gene: TRBJ2-3

CDR3nt: TGCAGTGCTAGAGCGGGAGGCAGGGGACAGGGGACCCTCCACTTT
CDR3aa: CSARAGGRGQGTLHF
v_gene: TRBV20-1
d_gene: TRBD1
abundance: NA
j_gene: TRBJ1-6

CDR3nt: TGTGCCAGCAGCGTAGAGGTGGGGGCCCGCACCGGGGAGCTGTTTTTT
CDR3aa: CASSVEVGARTGELFF
v_gene: TRBV9
d_gene: NA
abundance: few
j_gene: TRBJ2-2

CDR3nt: TGTGCCAGCAGCCCCGGGGAGACCAGAAACACCGGGGAGCTGTTTTTT
CDR3aa: CASSPGETRNTGELFF
v_gene: TRBV7-6
d_gene: NA
abundance: NA
j_gene: TRBJ2-2

CDR3nt: TGCAGTGCTAGAAATGGGACAGGGAACAATCAGCCCCAGCATTTT
CDR3aa: CSARNGTGNNQPQHF
v_gene: TRBV20-1
d_gene: TRBD1
abundance: many
j_gene: TRBJ1-5

CDR3nt: TGTGCCAGCAATAGGGGGACTAGCAGAGAGACCCAGTACTTC
CDR3aa: CASNRGTSRETQYF
v_gene: TRBV12-3/TRBV12-4
d_gene: TRBD2
abundance: NA
j_gene: TRBJ2-5

CDR3nt: TGTGCCAGCAGCTTAAGGGGTCCAATGGAGAGCTCCTACAATGAGCAGTTCTTC
CDR3aa: CASSLRGPMESSYNEQFF
v_gene: TRBV11-3
d_gene: NA
abundance: many
j_gene: TRBJ2-1

CDR3nt: TGTGCCTGGCGCTACCTTGGACAGCCCCAAGAGACCCAGTACTTC
CDR3aa: CAWRYLGQPQETQYF
v_gene: TRBV30
d_gene: NA
abundance: NA
j_gene: TRBJ2-5

CDR3nt: TGTGCCAGCAGGAGGGAATATGGCTACACCTTC
CDR3aa: CASRREYGYTF
v_gene: TRBV2
d_gene: NA
abundance: many
j_gene: TRBJ1-2

CDR3nt: TGTGCCAGCAGGAAGGACAGGGGACCAGATACGCAGTATTTT
CDR3aa: CASRKDRGPDTQYF
v_gene: TRBV2
d_gene: TRBD1
abundance: many
j_gene: TRBJ2-3

CDR3nt: TGTGCCAGCAGCCAAGTCGGAGCGGGTGACTCCATATATTTT
CDR3aa: CASSQVGAGDSIYF
v_gene: TRBV4-2
d_gene: NA
abundance: NA
j_gene: TRBJ1-3

CDR3nt: TGTGCCAGCAGGTCCACGACTAGATCAGATACGCAGTATTTT
CDR3aa: CASRSTTRSDTQYF
v_gene: TRBV5-8
d_gene: NA
abundance: many
j_gene: TRBJ2-3

CDR3nt: TGTGCCAGCAGTGAAGTGGGCAGTTCAGCTGGCTACACCTTC
CDR3aa: CASSEVGSSAGYTF
v_gene: TRBV6-1
d_gene: NA
abundance: many
j_gene: TRBJ1-2

CDR3nt: TGTGCCAGCAGTTTAACAGGGGGCTGGCCCCAGCATTTT
CDR3aa: CASSLTGGWPQHF
v_gene: TRBV27
d_gene: TRBD1
abundance: few
j_gene: TRBJ1-5

CDR3nt: TGTGCCAGCAGCCCTAGACAGGACTCCTACGAGCAGTACTTC
CDR3aa: CASSPRQDSYEQYF
v_gene: TRBV5-4
d_gene: NA
abundance: many
j_gene: TRBJ2-7

CDR3nt: TGTGCCAGCAGCGATTTCAACTCCTACGAGCAGTACTTC
CDR3aa: CASSDFNSYEQYF
v_gene: TRBV9
d_gene: NA
abundance: many
j_gene: TRBJ2-7

CDR3nt: TGCAGTGCTCCCAGGGGAAGGGGGCAGTACTTC
CDR3aa: CSAPRGRGQYF
v_gene: TRBV20-1
d_gene: NA
abundance: many
j_gene: TRBJ2-7

CDR3nt: TGTGCCAGCAGCTTATTGACGAGCTACGAGCAGTACTTC
CDR3aa: CASSLLTSYEQYF
v_gene: TRBV11-2
d_gene: NA
abundance: many
j_gene: TRBJ2-7

CDR3nt: TGCAGTGCTAGGAGGGCTTTTTCCGGGACTAGCGACAATGAGCAGTTCTTC
CDR3aa: CSARRAFSGTSDNEQFF
v_gene: TRBV20-1
d_gene: TRBD2
abundance: many
j_gene: TRBJ2-1

CDR3nt: TGTGCCAGCAGTGAACTGATAGGGACAGGGGGCTTGTCTCAGCCCCAGCATTTT
CDR3aa: CASSELIGTGGLSQPQHF
v_gene: TRBV6-1
d_gene: TRBD1
abundance: few
j_gene: TRBJ1-5